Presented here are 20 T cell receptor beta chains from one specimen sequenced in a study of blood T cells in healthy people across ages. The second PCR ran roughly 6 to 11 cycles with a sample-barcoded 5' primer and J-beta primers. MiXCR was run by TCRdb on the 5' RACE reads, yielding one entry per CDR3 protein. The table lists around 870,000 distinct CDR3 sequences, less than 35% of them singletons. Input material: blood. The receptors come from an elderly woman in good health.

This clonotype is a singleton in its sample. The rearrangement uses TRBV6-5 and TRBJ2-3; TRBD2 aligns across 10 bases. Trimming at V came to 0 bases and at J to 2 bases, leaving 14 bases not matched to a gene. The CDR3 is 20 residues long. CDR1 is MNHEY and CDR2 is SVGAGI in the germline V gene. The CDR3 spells CASSYSPDPRTSGHTDTQYF. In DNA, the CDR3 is TGTGCCAGCAGTTACTCGCCCGACCCGAGGACTAGCGGCCACACAGATACGCAGTATTTT.

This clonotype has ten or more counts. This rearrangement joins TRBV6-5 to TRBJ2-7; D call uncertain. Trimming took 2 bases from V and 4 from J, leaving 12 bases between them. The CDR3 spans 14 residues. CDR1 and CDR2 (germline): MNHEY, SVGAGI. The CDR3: CASSYRPGGYEQYF. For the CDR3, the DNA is TGTGCCAGCAGTTACCGTCCTGGCGGTTACGAGCAGTACTTC.

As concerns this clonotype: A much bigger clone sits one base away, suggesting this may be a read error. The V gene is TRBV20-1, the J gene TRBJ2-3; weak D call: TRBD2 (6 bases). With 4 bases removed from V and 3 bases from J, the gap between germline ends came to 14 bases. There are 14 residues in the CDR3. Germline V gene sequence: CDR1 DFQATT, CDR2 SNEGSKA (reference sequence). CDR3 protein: CSAIGTSLTDTQYF. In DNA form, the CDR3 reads TGCAGTGCTATCGGGACTTCCTTAACAGATACGCAGTATTTT.

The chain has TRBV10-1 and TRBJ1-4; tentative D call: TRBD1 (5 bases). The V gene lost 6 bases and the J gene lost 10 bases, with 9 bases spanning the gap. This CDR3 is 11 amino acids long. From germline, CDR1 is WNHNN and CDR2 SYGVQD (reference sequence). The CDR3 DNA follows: TGCGCCAGCAGCGGGGGAGGAAAACTGTTTTTT. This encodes CASSGGGKLFF.

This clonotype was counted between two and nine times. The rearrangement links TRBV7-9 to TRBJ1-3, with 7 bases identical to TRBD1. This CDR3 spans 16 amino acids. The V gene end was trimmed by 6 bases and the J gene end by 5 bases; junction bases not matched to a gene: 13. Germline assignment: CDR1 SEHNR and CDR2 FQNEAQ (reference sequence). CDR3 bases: TGTGCCAGCAGGGGTGACGGGACAGAGGACAGAAACACCATATATTTT. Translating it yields CASRGDGTEDRNTIYF.

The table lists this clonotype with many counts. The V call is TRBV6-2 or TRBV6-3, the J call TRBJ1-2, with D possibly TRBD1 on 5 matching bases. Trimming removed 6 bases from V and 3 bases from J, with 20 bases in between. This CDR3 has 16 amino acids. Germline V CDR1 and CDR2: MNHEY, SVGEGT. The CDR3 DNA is TGTGCCAGCAGCTACCTCGGGACCCCGGGGGACTATGGCTACACCTTC. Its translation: CASSYLGTPGDYGYTF.

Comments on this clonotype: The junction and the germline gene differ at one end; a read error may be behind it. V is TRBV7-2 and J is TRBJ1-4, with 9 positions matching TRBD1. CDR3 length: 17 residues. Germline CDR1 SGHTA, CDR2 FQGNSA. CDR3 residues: CASSRMGQGGGYEKRFF. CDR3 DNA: TGTGCCAGCAGCCGTATGGGACAGGGAGGGGGTTATGAAAAACGGTTTTTT.

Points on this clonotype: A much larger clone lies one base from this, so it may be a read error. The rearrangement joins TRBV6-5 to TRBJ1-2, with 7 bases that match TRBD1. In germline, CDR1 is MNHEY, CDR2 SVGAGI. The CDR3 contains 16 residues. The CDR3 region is CASRTPTGRSPYGCTF. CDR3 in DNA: TGTGCCAGCAGAACACCGACAGGGCGGTCTCCCTATGGCTGCACCTTC.

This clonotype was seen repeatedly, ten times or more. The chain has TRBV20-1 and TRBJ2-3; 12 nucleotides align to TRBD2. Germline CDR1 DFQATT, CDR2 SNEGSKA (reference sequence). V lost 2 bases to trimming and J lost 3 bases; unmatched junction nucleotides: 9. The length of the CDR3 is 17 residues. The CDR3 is CSARMASGGALTDTQYF. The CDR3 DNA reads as TGCAGTGCTAGAATGGCTAGCGGGGGGGCCTTAACAGATACGCAGTATTTT.

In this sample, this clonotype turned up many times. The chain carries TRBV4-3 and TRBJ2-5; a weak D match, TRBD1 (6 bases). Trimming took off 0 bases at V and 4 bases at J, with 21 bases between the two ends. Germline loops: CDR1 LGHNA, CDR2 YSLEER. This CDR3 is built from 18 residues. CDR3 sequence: CASSQDLGGSDSGETQYF. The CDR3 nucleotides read TGCGCCAGCAGCCAAGATTTAGGGGGTTCGGATTCAGGAGAGACCCAGTACTTC.

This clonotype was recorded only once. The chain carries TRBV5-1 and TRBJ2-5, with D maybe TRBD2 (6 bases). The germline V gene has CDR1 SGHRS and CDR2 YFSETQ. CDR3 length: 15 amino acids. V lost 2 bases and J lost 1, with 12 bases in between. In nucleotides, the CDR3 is TGCGCCAGCAGCTTAACTAGCAATTTCCAAGAGACCCAGTACTTC. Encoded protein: CASSLTSNFQETQYF.

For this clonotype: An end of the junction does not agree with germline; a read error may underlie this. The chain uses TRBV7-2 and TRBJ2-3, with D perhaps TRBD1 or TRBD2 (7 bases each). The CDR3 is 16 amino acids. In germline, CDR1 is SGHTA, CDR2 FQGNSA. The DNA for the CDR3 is TGTGCCAGCAGCTTAGTAGGCAGGGGGGGTACAGATACGCGGTATTTT. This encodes CASSLVGRGGTDTRYF.

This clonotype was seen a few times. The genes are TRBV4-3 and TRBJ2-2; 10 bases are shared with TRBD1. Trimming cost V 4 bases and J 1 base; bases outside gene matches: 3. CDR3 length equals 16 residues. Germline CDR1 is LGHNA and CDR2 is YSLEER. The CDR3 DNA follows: TGCGCCAGCAGCCGGGGGACAGGGGTGAACACCGGGGAGCTGTTTTTT. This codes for CASSRGTGVNTGELFF.

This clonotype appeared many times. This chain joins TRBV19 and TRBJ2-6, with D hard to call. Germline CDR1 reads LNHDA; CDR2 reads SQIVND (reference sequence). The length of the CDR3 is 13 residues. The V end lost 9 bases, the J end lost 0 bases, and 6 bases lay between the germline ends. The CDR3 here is CASNPSGANVLTF. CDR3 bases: TGTGCCAGCAACCCCTCTGGGGCCAACGTCCTGACTTTC. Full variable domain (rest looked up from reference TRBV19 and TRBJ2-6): DGGITQSPKYLFRKEGQNVTLSCEQNLNHDAMYWYRQDPGQGLRLIYYSQIVNDFQKGDIAEGYSVSREKKESFPLTVTSAQKNPTAFYLCASNPSGANVLTFGAGSRLTVL.

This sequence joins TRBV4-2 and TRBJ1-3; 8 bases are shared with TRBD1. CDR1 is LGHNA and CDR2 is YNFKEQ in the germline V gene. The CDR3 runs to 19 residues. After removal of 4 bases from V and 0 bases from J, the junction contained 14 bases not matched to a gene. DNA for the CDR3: TGTGCCAGCAGCCGAGATGAGGTCAGGGGGCGCGTCTCTGGAAACACCATATATTTT. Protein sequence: CASSRDEVRGRVSGNTIYF.

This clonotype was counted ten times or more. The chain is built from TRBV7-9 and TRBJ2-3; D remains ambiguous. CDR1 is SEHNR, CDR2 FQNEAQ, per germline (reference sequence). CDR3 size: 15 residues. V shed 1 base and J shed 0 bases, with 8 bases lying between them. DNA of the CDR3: TGTGCCAGCAGCTTAGGCCAGCTTAGCACAGATACGCAGTATTTT. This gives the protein CASSLGQLSTDTQYF.

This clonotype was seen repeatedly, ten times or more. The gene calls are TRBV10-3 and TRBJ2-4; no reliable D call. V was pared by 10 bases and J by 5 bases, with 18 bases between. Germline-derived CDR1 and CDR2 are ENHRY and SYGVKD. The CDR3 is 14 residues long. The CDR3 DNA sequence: TGTGCCACCATGCCCCCGGACGGACAAAACATTCAGTACTTC. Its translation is CATMPPDGQNIQYF.

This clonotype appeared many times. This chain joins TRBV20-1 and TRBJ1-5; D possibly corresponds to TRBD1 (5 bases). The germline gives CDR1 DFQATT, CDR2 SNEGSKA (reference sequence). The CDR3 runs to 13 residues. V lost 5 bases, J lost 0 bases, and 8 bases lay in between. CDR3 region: CSAQQDSNQPQHF. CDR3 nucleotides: TGCAGTGCTCAACAGGATAGCAATCAGCCCCAGCATTTT.

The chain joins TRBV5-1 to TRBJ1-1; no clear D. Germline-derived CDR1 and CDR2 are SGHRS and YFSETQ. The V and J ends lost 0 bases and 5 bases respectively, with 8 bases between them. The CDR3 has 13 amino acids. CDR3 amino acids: CASSLAVQTEAFF. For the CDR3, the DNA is TGCGCCAGCAGCTTGGCCGTACAGACTGAAGCTTTCTTT. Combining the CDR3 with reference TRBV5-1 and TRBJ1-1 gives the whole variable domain KAGVTQTPRYLIKTRGQQVTLSCSPISGHRSVSWYQQTPGQGLQFLFEYFSETQRNKGNFPGRFSGRQFSNSRSEMNVSTLELGDSALYLCASSLAVQTEAFFGQGTRLTVV.

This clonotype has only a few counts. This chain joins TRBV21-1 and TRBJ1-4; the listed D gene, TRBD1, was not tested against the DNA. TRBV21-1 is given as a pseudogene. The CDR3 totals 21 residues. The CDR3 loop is CASSKPQRKSKDRGSNEKLFF. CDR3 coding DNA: TGTGCCAGCAGCAAACCGCAACGGAAGAGTAAGGACAGGGGTTCTAATGAAAAACTGTTTTTT.